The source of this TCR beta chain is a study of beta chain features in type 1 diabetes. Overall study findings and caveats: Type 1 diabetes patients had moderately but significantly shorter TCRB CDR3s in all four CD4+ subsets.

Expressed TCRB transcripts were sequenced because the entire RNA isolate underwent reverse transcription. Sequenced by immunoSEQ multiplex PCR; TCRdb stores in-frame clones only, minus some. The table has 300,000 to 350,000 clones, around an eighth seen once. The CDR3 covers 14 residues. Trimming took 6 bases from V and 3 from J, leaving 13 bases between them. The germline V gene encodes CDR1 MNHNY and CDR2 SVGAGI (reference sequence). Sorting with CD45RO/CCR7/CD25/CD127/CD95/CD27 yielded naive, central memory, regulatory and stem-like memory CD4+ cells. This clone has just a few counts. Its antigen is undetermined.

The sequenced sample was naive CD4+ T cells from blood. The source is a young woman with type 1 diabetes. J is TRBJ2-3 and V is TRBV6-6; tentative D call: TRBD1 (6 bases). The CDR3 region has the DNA TGTGCCAGCAGAGACCAGGGGCGAACAGATACGCAGTATTTT. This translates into CASRDQGRTDTQYF.